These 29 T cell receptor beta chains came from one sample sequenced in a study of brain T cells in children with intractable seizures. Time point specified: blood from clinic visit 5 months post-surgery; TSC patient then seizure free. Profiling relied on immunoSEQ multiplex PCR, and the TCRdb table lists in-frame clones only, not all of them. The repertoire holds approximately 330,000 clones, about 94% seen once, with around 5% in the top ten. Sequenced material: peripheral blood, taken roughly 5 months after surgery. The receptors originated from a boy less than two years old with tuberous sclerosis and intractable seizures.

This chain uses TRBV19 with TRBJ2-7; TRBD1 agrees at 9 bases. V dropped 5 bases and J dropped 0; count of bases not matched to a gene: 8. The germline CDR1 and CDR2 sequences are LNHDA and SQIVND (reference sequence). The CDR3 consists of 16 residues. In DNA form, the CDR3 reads TGTGCCAGTAGTCCCTTAGACAGGGGGGGCTCCTACGAGCAGTACTTC. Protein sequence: CASSPLDRGGSYEQYF.

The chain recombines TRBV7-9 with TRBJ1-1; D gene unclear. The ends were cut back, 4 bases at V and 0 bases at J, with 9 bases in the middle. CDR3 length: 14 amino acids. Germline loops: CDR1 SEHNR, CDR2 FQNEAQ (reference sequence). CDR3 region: CASSYDQVNTEAFF. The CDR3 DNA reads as TGTGCCAGCAGCTACGATCAGGTGAACACTGAAGCTTTCTTT.

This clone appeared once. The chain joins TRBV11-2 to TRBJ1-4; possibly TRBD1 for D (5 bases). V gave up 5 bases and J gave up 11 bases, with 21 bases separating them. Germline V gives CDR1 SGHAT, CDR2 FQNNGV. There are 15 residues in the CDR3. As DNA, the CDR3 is TGTGCCAGCAGCCCCCTTTTGAACGGGGGAGGGAAACTGTTTTTT. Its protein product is CASSPLLNGGGKLFF.

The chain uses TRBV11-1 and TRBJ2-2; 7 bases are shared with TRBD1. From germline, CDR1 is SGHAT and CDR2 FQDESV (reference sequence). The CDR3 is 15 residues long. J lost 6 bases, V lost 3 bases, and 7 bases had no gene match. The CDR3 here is CASSFMKGAPGELFF. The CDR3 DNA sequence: TGTGCCAGCAGCTTTATGAAGGGGGCGCCCGGGGAGCTGTTTTTT.

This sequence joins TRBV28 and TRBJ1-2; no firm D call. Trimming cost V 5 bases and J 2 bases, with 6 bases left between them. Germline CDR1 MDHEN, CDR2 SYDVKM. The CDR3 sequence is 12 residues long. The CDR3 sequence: CASSRANYGYTF. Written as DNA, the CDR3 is TGTGCCAGCAGTAGGGCAAACTATGGCTACACCTTC.

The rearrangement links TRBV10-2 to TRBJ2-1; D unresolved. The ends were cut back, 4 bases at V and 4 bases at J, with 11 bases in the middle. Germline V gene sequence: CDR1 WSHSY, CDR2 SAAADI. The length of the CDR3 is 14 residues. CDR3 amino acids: CASSAPLLYNEQFF. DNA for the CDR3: TGCGCCAGCAGTGCTCCTTTGTTATACAATGAGCAGTTCTTC.

The DNA for the CDR3 is TGTGCCAGTAGTATCTGGCTAGCGGGATCAGCCGCGGCCTACAATGAGCAGTTCTTC. This sequence encodes CASSIWLAGSAAAYNEQFF. The rearrangement joins TRBV19 to TRBJ2-1; 9 bases map to TRBD2. The germline V gene has CDR1 LNHDA and CDR2 SQIVND (reference sequence). V was clipped by 3 bases and J by 2 bases; unmatched bases: 14. This CDR3 region has 19 residues.

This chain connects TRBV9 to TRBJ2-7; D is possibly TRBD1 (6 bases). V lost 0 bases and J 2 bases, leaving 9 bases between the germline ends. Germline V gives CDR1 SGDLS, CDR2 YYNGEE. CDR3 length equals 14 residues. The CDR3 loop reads CASSVGGQPYEQYF. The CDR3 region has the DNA TGTGCCAGCAGCGTAGGGGGGCAGCCCTACGAGCAGTACTTC.

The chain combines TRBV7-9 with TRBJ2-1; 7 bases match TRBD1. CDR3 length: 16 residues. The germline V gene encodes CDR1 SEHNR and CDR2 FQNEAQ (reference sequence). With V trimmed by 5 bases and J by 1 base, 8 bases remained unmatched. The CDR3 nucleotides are TGTGCCAGCAGCCCCCTGACAGGGAGATCCTACAATGAGCAGTTCTTC. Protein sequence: CASSPLTGRSYNEQFF.

The CDR3 loop is CASSLKVASTDTQYF. In nucleotides, the CDR3 is TGCGCCAGCAGCTTGAAAGTTGCTAGCACAGATACGCAGTATTTT. The chain links TRBV5-1 to TRBJ2-3; D not resolved. The V gene lost 1 base and the J gene lost 0 bases, with 9 bases spanning the gap. CDR1 is SGHRS and CDR2 is YFSETQ in the germline V gene. CDR3 size: 15 residues.

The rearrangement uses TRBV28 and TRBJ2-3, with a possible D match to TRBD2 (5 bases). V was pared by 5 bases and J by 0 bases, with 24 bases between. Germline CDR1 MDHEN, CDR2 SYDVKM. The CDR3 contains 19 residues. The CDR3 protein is CASSPPGQEAITSTDTQYF. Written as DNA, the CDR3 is TGTGCCAGCAGTCCACCCGGGCAGGAGGCGATCACTAGCACAGATACGCAGTATTTT.

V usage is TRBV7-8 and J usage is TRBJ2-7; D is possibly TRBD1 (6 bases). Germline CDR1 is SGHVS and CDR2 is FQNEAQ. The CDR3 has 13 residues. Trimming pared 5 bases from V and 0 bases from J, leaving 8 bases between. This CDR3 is CASSRQVSYEQYF. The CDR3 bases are TGTGCCAGCAGCCGACAGGTCTCCTACGAGCAGTACTTC.

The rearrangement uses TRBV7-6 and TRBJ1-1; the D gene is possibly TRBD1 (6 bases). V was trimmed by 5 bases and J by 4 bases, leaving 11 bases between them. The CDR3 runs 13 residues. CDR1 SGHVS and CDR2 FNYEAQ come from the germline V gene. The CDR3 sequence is CASSPGAFTEAFF. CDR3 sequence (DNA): TGTGCCAGCAGCCCGGGGGCCTTCACTGAAGCTTTCTTT.

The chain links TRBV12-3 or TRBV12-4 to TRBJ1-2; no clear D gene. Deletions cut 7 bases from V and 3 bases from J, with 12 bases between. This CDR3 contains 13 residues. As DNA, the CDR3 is TGTGCCAGCACCCCCGTACCCGACTATGGCTACACCTTC. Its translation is CASTPVPDYGYTF.

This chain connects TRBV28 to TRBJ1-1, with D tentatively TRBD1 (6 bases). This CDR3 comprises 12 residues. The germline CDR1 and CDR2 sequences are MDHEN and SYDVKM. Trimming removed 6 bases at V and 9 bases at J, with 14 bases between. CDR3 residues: CASSPGTYKAFF. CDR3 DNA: TGTGCCAGCAGCCCAGGGACATACAAAGCTTTCTTT.

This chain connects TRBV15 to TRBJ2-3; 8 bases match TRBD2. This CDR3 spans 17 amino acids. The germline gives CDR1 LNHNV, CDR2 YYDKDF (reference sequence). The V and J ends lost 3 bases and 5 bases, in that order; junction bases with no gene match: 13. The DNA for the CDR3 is TGTGCCACCAGCAGTCAACACGGGAGGGCCACATTAGATACGCAGTATTTT. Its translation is CATSSQHGRATLDTQYF.

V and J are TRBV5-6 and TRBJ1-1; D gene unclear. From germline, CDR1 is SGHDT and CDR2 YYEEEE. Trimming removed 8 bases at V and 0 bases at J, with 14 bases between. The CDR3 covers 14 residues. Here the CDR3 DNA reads TGTGCCAGTTCTCCAGGAGTGGTGAACACTGAAGCTTTCTTT. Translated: CASSPGVVNTEAFF.

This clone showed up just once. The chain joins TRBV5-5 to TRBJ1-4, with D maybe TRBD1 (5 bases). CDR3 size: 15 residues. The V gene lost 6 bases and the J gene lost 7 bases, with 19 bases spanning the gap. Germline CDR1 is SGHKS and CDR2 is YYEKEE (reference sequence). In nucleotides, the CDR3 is TGTGCCAGCAAGAGAGGGGAGGATTATCGTGAAAAACTGTTTTTT. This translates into CASKRGEDYREKLFF. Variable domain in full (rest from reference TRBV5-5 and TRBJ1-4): DAGVTQSPTHLIKTRGQQVTLRCSPISGHKSVSWYQQVLGQGPQFIFQYYEKEERGRGNFPDRFSARQFPNYSSELNVNALLLGDSALYLCASKRGEDYREKLFFGSGTQLSVL.

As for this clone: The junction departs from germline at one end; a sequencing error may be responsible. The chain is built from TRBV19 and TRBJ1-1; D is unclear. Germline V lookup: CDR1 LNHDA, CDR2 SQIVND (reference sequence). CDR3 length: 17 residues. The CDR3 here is CASRHLEQGRSNAEAFF. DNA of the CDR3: TGTGCCAGTAGGCACTTAGAGCAAGGACGTTCGAACGCTGAAGCTTTCTTT.

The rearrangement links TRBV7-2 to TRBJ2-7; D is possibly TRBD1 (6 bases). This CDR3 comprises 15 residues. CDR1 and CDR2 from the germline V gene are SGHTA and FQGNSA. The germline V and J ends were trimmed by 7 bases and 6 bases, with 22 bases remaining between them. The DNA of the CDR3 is TGTGCCAGCAACCCCTGGGGGCAGACGAAGGGCGAGCAGTACTTC. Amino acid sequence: CASNPWGQTKGEQYF. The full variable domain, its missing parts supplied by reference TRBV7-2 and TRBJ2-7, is GAGVSQSPSNKVTEKGKDVELRCDPISGHTALYWYRQSLGQGLEFLIYFQGNSAPDKSGLPSDRFSAERTGGSVSTLTIQRTQQEDSAVYLCASNPWGQTKGEQYFGPGTRLTVT.

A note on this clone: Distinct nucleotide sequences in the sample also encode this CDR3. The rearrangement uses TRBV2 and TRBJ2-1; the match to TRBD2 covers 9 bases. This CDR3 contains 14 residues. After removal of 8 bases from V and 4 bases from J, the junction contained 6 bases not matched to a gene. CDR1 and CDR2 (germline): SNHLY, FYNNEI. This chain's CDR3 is CASSGREGYNEQFF. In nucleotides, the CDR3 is TGTGCCAGCTCCGGGCGGGAGGGGTACAATGAGCAGTTCTTC.

In nucleotides, the CDR3 is TGTGCCAGCAGCTTGGGGGGGCCGGCAGCTGGCTACACCTTC. This sequence encodes CASSLGGPAAGYTF. This chain connects TRBV5-6 to TRBJ1-2; the D gene is possibly TRBD1 (6 bases). V shed 0 bases and J shed 7 bases, with 13 bases lying between them. The CDR3 spans 14 residues. Germline V gene data show CDR1 as SGHDT and CDR2 as YYEEEE.

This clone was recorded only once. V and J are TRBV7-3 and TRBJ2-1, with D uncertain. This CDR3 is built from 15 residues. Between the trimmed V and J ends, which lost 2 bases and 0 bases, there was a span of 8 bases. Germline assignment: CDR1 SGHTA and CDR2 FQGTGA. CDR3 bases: TGTGCCAGCAGCTTATCGGAGAGCTCCTACAATGAGCAGTTCTTC. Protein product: CASSLSESSYNEQFF.

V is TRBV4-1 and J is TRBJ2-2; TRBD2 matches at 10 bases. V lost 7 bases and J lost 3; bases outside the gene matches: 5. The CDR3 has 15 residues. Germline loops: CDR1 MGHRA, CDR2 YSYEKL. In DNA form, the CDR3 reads TGCGCCAGCACCAGACTAGCGGGCGACACCGGGGAGCTGTTTTTT. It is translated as CASTRLAGDTGELFF.

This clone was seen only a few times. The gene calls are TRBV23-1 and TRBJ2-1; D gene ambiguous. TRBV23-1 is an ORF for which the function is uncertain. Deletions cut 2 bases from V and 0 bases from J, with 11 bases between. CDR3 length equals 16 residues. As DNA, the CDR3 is TGCGCCAGCAGTCAACGGATACTCAGCTCCTACAATGAGCAGTTCTTC. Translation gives CASSQRILSSYNEQFF.

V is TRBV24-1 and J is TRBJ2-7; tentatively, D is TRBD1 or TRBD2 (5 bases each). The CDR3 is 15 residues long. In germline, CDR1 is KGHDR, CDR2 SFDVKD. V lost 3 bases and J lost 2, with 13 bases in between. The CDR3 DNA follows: TGTGCCACCAGTGATCCCGGGACGGATCCCTACGAGCAGTACTTC. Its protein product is CATSDPGTDPYEQYF.

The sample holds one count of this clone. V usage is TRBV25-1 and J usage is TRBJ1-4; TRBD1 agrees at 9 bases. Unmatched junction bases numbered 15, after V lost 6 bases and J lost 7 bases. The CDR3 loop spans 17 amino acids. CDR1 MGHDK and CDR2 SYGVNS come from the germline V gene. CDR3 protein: CASSNRLTGGRSEKLFF. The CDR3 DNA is TGTGCCAGCAGCAATAGATTGACAGGGGGTCGGAGTGAAAAACTGTTTTTT.

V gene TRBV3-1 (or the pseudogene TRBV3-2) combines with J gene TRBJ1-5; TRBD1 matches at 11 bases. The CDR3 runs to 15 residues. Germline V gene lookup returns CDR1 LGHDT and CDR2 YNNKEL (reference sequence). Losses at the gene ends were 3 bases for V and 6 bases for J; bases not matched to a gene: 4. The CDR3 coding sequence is TGTGCCAGCAGCCACGCCGGGACAGGGGGTCAGCCCCAGCATTTT. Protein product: CASSHAGTGGQPQHF.

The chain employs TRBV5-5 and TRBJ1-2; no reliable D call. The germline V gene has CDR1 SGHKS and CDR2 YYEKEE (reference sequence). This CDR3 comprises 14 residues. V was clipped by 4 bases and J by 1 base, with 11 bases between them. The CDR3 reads CASSPTWGNYGYTF. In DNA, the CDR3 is TGTGCCAGCAGCCCGACGTGGGGTAACTATGGCTACACCTTC.